This TCR beta chain was retrieved from a study of T cell repertoires in cytomegalovirus infection. This clonotype was seen many times. Its target is not known. MiXCR, run by TCRdb on the reads, gives a single entry per CDR3 protein. The top ten clones hold roughly 8.9% of a sample with some 280,000 distinct CDR3 sequences, approximately 14% of them seen once. V was clipped by 0 bases and J by 9 bases, with 9 bases between them. The CDR3 covers 14 residues. Per germline, CDR1 LGHNA and CDR2 YNFKEQ. Whole-study findings and limits: The ex vivo response was dominated by HLA-C-restricted CMV-specific TCR beta clonotypes.

This receptor was taken from a human donor in good health (CMV status not recorded). Some clones in this sample may be carry-over from other donors' samples. The gene calls are TRBV4-2 and TRBJ1-6, with D unresolved. Sequencing was performed on PBMCs. The CDR3 reads CASSQEGTGSPLHF. In nucleotides, the CDR3 is TGTGCCAGCAGCCAAGAGGGAACCGGTTCACCCCTCCACTTT.